These 16 T cell receptor beta chains came from one sample sequenced in a study of blood T cell repertoires in COVID-19. TCRdb's table, derived via immunoSEQ multiplex PCR, lists solely in-frame clones and lacks some. Of about 120,000 clones in the sample, 79% are singletons; the top ten hold more than 35%. The sample taken for sequencing was peripheral blood. Receptors originate from a man aged 35 to 55 with active or convalescent COVID-19.

The chain is built from TRBV6-5 and TRBJ1-5; TRBD1 might be the D (5 bases). Germline V gene data show CDR1 as MNHEY and CDR2 as SVGAGI. Trimming pared 6 bases from V and 11 bases from J, leaving 17 bases between. The CDR3 sequence is 13 residues long. The CDR3 sequence: CASRVTLTGAQHF. CDR3 nucleotides: TGTGCCAGCAGAGTCACATTGACGGGGGCCCAGCATTTT.

The rearrangement links TRBV4-2 to TRBJ1-2, with 9 bases identical to TRBD1. Germline assignment: CDR1 LGHNA and CDR2 YNFKEQ. The CDR3 runs 15 residues. Unmatched junction bases numbered 6, after V lost 0 bases and J lost 7 bases. The CDR3 DNA follows: TGTGCCAGCAGCCAAGATCGGGACAGGGACTTTGGCTACACCTTC. It codes for CASSQDRDRDFGYTF.

The genes are TRBV12-5 and TRBJ2-1, with 9 positions matching TRBD2. The J segment lost 7 bases and the V segment lost 3 bases, leaving 1 base of the junction unmatched. CDR1 is LGHNT and CDR2 is FRNRAP in the germline V gene. CDR3 length: 13 residues. The CDR3, as DNA: TGTGCTAGTGGTTTAGCGGGGGGAAATGAGCAGTTCTTC. Residues: CASGLAGGNEQFF.

The chain is built from TRBV24-1 and TRBJ2-2; TRBD2 is a possible D gene (5 bases). The CDR3 has 13 amino acids. V shed 9 bases and J shed 1 base, with 8 bases lying between them. Germline V gene sequence: CDR1 KGHDR, CDR2 SFDVKD. For the CDR3, the DNA is TGTGCCACCTTAGAGGGGAACACCGGGGAGCTGTTTTTT. This sequence encodes CATLEGNTGELFF.

V usage is TRBV28 and J usage is TRBJ1-3, with D perhaps TRBD1 (5 bases). V was shortened by 9 bases and J by 3 bases, with 9 bases between the two germline ends. The germline V gene encodes CDR1 MDHEN and CDR2 SYDVKM. CDR3 length: 12 residues. In DNA form, the CDR3 reads TGTGCCAGTGGGGGGAGTGGAAACACCATATATTTT. Translated, it gives CASGGSGNTIYF.

This clone has only a few counts. This chain uses TRBV27 with TRBJ1-1; possible D gene TRBD1, 5 bases. From germline, CDR1 is MNHEY and CDR2 SMNVEV (reference sequence). The germline V and J ends were trimmed by 10 bases and 6 bases, with 24 bases remaining between them. The CDR3 runs 15 residues. The DNA of the CDR3 is TGTGCCACTCTACCCTTACGTACCGCGGGGGCTGAAGCTTTCTTT. This gives the protein CATLPLRTAGAEAFF.

This chain links TRBV19 with TRBJ2-3, with a possible D match to TRBD2 (5 bases). The CDR3 totals 12 residues. Germline-derived CDR1 and CDR2 are LNHDA and SQIVND (reference sequence). The V end was cut by 6 bases, the J end by 5 bases, with 9 bases between. CDR3 residues: CASRDFGDTQYF. The CDR3 coding sequence is TGTGCCAGTAGGGACTTCGGAGATACGCAGTATTTT.

V usage is TRBV9 and J usage is TRBJ1-1; 8 bases line up with TRBD1. Germline V lookup: CDR1 SGDLS, CDR2 YYNGEE. V trimming: 3 bases; J trimming: 2 bases; junction bases outside the gene matches: 6. The CDR3 is made up of 15 amino acids. This CDR3 is CASSAEAGGNTEAFF. DNA of the CDR3: TGTGCCAGCAGCGCCGAGGCAGGGGGCAACACTGAAGCTTTCTTT. Based on the CDR3 plus reference TRBV9 and TRBJ1-1, the full variable domain is DSGVTQTPKHLITATGQRVTLRCSPRSGDLSVYWYQQSLDQGLQFLIQYYNGEERAKGNILERFSAQQFPDLHSELNLSSLELGDSALYFCASSAEAGGNTEAFFGQGTRLTVV.

The J gene is TRBJ2-5, the V gene TRBV6-2 or TRBV6-3, with 7 bases that match TRBD2. V shed 2 bases, J shed 6 bases, and the junction held 21 bases outside the gene matches. The CDR3 runs 19 residues. CDR1 MNHEY and CDR2 SVGEGT come from the germline V gene. The CDR3 loop reads CASSYGRGAVRDRQKTQYF. In DNA, the CDR3 is TGTGCCAGCAGTTACGGGAGGGGAGCGGTGCGGGATCGTCAGAAGACCCAGTACTTC.

J is TRBJ2-7 and V is TRBV7-9; 8 bases map to TRBD2. Germline V gene lookup returns CDR1 SEHNR and CDR2 FQNEAQ (reference sequence). CDR3 length equals 16 residues. The J segment lost 6 bases and the V segment lost 3 bases, leaving 13 bases of the junction unmatched. CDR3 in amino acids: CASSLLSGLEEVEQYF. The CDR3 coding sequence is TGTGCCAGCAGCTTGCTCTCGGGACTAGAGGAGGTCGAGCAGTACTTC.

Here the CDR3 reads CSVLTENYGYTF. Written as DNA, the CDR3 is TGCAGCGTTCTCACAGAAAACTATGGCTACACCTTC. The chain is built from TRBV29-1 and TRBJ1-2; D ambiguous. V shed 5 bases and J shed 2 bases, with 9 bases lying between them. CDR3 length: 12 amino acids. Germline V gene data show CDR1 as SQVTM and CDR2 as ANQGSEA. The entire variable domain, with the rest obtained from reference TRBV29-1 and TRBJ1-2, is as follows: SAVISQKPSRDICQRGTSLTIQCQVDSQVTMMFWYRQQPGQSLTLIATANQGSEATYESGFVIDKFPISRPNLTFSTLTVSNMSPEDSSIYLCSVLTENYGYTFGSGTRLTVV.

This clone was found a few times. The rearrangement joins TRBV5-4 to TRBJ1-1; D may be TRBD1 (5 bases). The CDR3 sequence is 14 residues long. Trimming stripped 4 bases from V and 1 base from J, with 11 bases between. Germline V gene data show CDR1 as SGHNT and CDR2 as YYREEE (reference sequence). The DNA for the CDR3 is TGTGCCAGCAGCACGTACGGGGGGAACACTGAAGCTTTCTTT. This encodes CASSTYGGNTEAFF.

The J gene is TRBJ1-2, the V gene TRBV5-1, with D unclear. V lost 5 bases and J 0 bases, leaving 14 bases between the germline ends. The CDR3 is made up of 15 amino acids. Germline V gene lookup returns CDR1 SGHRS and CDR2 YFSETQ. The CDR3: CASRTQPIANYGYTF. CDR3 sequence (DNA): TGCGCCAGCAGGACACAGCCTATAGCTAACTATGGCTACACCTTC.

The rearrangement uses TRBV2 and TRBJ1-2, with 8 bases matching TRBD1. Germline V CDR1 and CDR2: SNHLY, FYNNEI. The CDR3 has 18 amino acids. Germline trimming cut 5 bases from V and 3 bases from J; bases unmatched to any gene: 17. The chain's CDR3 is CASSLFGQGYRSDYGYTF. CDR3 in DNA: TGTGCCAGCAGTTTATTTGGACAGGGATATAGGTCAGACTATGGCTACACCTTC.

The table lists this clone with a few counts. V is TRBV11-2 and J is TRBJ1-1; maybe TRBD1 (5 bases). Between the trimmed V and J ends, which lost 5 bases and 5 bases, there was a span of 12 bases. The CDR3 loop spans 13 amino acids. Germline CDR1 reads SGHAT; CDR2 reads FQNNGV. The CDR3 protein is CASSTPGRTEAFF. In nucleotides, the CDR3 is TGTGCCAGCAGCACCCCAGGGAGGACTGAAGCTTTCTTT.

The chain carries TRBV30 and TRBJ2-3, with 7 bases identical to TRBD2. The CDR3 length is 16 residues. The J segment lost 5 bases and the V segment lost 2 bases, leaving 13 bases of the junction unmatched. In germline, CDR1 is GTSNPN, CDR2 SVGIG (reference sequence). The CDR3 DNA reads TGTGCCTGGAGTATATGGGCGGGAGAGCTGAAAGATACGCAGTATTTT. Translation: CAWSIWAGELKDTQYF.